The 26 T cell receptor beta chains presented below share a single source sample, sequenced in a study of T cell responses to AZD1222 COVID-19 vaccine. Produced via immunoSEQ multiplex PCR; TCRdb's table is partial and in-frame only. The table records approximately 92,000 clones, about 90% of them present only once. Sample: peripheral blood, taken on day 0 of AZD1222 vaccination. These receptor sequences come from an adult in good health.

This chain joins TRBV7-3 and TRBJ2-1, with 8 nucleotides matching TRBD2. The ends lost 5 bases at V and 5 bases at J; junction bases unmatched: 8. This CDR3 is 15 amino acids long. The germline CDR1 and CDR2 sequences are SGHTA and FQGTGA. CDR3 residues: CASSMTSATHNEQFF. The CDR3 nucleotides read TGTGCCAGCAGCATGACTAGCGCGACTCACAATGAGCAGTTCTTC. The full variable domain, in which reference TRBV7-3 and TRBJ2-1 provide the parts outside the CDR3, is GAGVSQTPSNKVTEKGKYVELRCDPISGHTALYWYRQSLGQGPEFLIYFQGTGAADDSGLPNDRFFAVRPEGSVSTLKIQRTERGDSAVYLCASSMTSATHNEQFFGPGTRLTVL.

The rearrangement joins TRBV7-9 to TRBJ2-1, with a tentative D call TRBD2 (5 bases). The CDR3 is 15 residues long. The V gene's germline CDR1 is SEHNR and CDR2 FQNEAQ (reference sequence). The V gene lost 5 bases and the J gene lost 5 bases, with 16 bases spanning the gap. CDR3 DNA: TGTGCCAGCAGCCTGACCGATTGGGAGAACAATGAGCAGTTCTTC. Protein sequence: CASSLTDWENNEQFF.

This chain joins TRBV5-5 and TRBJ1-5; TRBD1 is a possible D gene (5 bases). V lost 3 bases, J lost 3 bases, and 16 bases lay in between. The CDR3 contains 16 residues. Germline-derived CDR1 and CDR2 are SGHKS and YYEKEE (reference sequence). CDR3: CASSSTAGGVNQPQHF. CDR3 sequence (DNA): TGTGCCAGCAGCTCAACTGCCGGGGGAGTCAATCAGCCCCAGCATTTT.

This sequence joins TRBV5-5 and TRBJ1-2; D remains unclear. V was cut by 0 bases and J by 7 bases, with 10 bases left in between. CDR3 size: 13 residues. Looked up from germline, CDR1 is SGHKS and CDR2 is YYEKEE (reference sequence). CDR3 protein: CASSLGLGGGYTF. The CDR3 DNA sequence: TGTGCCAGCAGCTTGGGACTGGGCGGTGGCTACACCTTC.

The chain combines TRBV7-6 with TRBJ2-7; 8 positions agree with TRBD2. The CDR3 spans 14 residues. Germline V gives CDR1 SGHVS, CDR2 FNYEAQ. J gave up 3 bases and V 5 bases, and 6 bases lay outside the gene matches. This CDR3 reads CASSPRGAGYEQYF. In nucleotides, the CDR3 is TGTGCCAGCAGCCCGCGGGGGGCGGGCTACGAGCAGTACTTC.

The chain couples TRBV11-2 to TRBJ1-5; TRBD1 is a possible D gene (6 bases). The length of the CDR3 is 15 residues. Trimming took 1 base from V and 3 from J, leaving 10 bases between them. The germline gives CDR1 SGHAT, CDR2 FQNNGV. As DNA, the CDR3 is TGTGCCAGCAGCTTAGTAGGGGGTGACAATCAGCCCCAGCATTTT. It encodes CASSLVGGDNQPQHF.

V is TRBV3-1 (or the pseudogene TRBV3-2) and J is TRBJ1-1, with D possibly TRBD1 on 5 matching bases. The V end was cut by 2 bases, the J end by 5 bases, with 12 bases between. The CDR3 length is 14 residues. CDR1 and CDR2 from the germline V gene are LGHDT and YNNKEL (reference sequence). The DNA of the CDR3 is TGTGCCAGCAGCCAAACCCCAGGGAATACTGAAGCTTTCTTT. Amino acids: CASSQTPGNTEAFF.

J is TRBJ2-1 and V is TRBV19, with TRBD1 identical over 10 bases. Germline V lookup: CDR1 LNHDA, CDR2 SQIVND (reference sequence). V lost 5 bases and J lost 5; bases outside the gene matches: 6. The CDR3 covers 15 residues. The DNA of the CDR3 is TGTGCCAGTAGTCCGGGACAGGGGCCCGACAATGAGCAGTTCTTC. Amino acid sequence: CASSPGQGPDNEQFF.

The chain is built from TRBV6-2 or TRBV6-3 and TRBJ1-1; 9 bases agree with TRBD1. CDR1 is MNHEY, CDR2 SVGEGT, per germline. This CDR3 region has 17 residues. The ends lost 6 bases at V and 5 bases at J; junction bases unmatched: 16. The CDR3 DNA reads as TGTGCCAGCAGCGATCCGGGACAGGGCGGGGTGAGAACTGAAGCTTTCTTT. Translated: CASSDPGQGGVRTEAFF.

This chain connects TRBV6-5 to TRBJ1-2; TRBD1 agrees at 7 bases. V gave up 6 bases and J gave up 7 bases; unmatched junction bases: 14. Germline V gives CDR1 MNHEY, CDR2 SVGAGI. The CDR3 consists of 15 residues. CDR3 DNA sequence: TGTGCCAGCAGCATAACCCTGACAGGGCGTGGTGGCTACACCTTC. This codes for CASSITLTGRGGYTF.

This rearrangement joins TRBV18 to TRBJ1-1, with D possibly matching TRBD1 (5 bases). The CDR3 loop spans 16 amino acids. Germline CDR1 reads KGHSH; CDR2 reads LQKENI. Trimming left V 1 base short and J 2 bases short, with 14 bases between. The CDR3 DNA follows: TGTGCCAGCTCACCACTATTGTCGGGGACCAACACTGAAGCTTTCTTT. It yields the protein CASSPLLSGTNTEAFF.

Here the CDR3 DNA reads TGTGCCAGCAGTGAGACGGCGGAACGAACTGAAGCTTTCTTT. Translation: CASSETAERTEAFF. The chain uses TRBV6-1 and TRBJ1-1, with D unresolved. The CDR3 has 14 residues. Germline CDR1 and CDR2: MNHNS and SASEGT. V was clipped by 3 bases and J by 5 bases, with 13 bases between them.

This clone was picked up a small number of times. The V call is TRBV5-4, the J call TRBJ1-4, with a possible D match to TRBD1 (5 bases). CDR1 and CDR2 from the germline V gene are SGHNT and YYREEE (reference sequence). Trimming shortened V by 0 bases and J by 7 bases, and 10 bases separated the two germline ends. The CDR3 spans 14 residues. The CDR3 loop is CASSLAGDGEKLFF. CDR3 nucleotides: TGTGCCAGCAGCTTGGCCGGGGACGGTGAAAAACTGTTTTTT.

A note on this clone: Germline is not matched at one junction end, which may reflect a read error. The J gene is TRBJ2-1, the V gene TRBV5-1; D gene unclear. The CDR3 is made up of 12 amino acids. CDR1 is SGHRS and CDR2 is YFSETQ in the germline V gene. Written as DNA, the CDR3 is TGTGCCAGCAGCTTACCGGGTTCTGAGCAGTTCTTC. The encoded protein is CASSLPGSEQFF. The full variable domain, in which reference TRBV5-1 and TRBJ2-1 provide the parts outside the CDR3, is KAGVTQTPRYLIKTRGQQVTLSCSPISGHRSVSWYQQTPGQGLQFLFEYFSETQRNKGNFPGRFSGRQFSNSRSEMNVSTLELGDSALYLCASSLPGSEQFFGPGTRLTVL.

A word on this clone: This sample includes further DNA sequences coding for the same CDR3. V usage is TRBV2 and J usage is TRBJ1-5; 9 bases agree with TRBD1. Germline assignment: CDR1 SNHLY and CDR2 FYNNEI. With V trimmed by 6 bases and J by 2 bases, 2 bases remained unmatched. This CDR3 has 14 amino acids. The CDR3 DNA reads as TGTGCCAGCAGCCGGGACAGGGGCAATCAGCCCCAGCATTTT. Its translation is CASSRDRGNQPQHF. Combining the CDR3 with reference TRBV2 and TRBJ1-5 gives the whole variable domain EPEVTQTPSHQVTQMGQEVILRCVPISNHLYFYWYRQILGQKVEFLVSFYNNEISEKSEIFDDQFSVERPDGSNFTLKIRSTKLEDSAMYFCASSRDRGNQPQHFGDGTRLSIL.

This clone appeared a few times. The chain has TRBV7-2 and TRBJ1-6; D not resolved. Trimming pared 1 base from V and 14 bases from J, leaving 12 bases between. CDR3 length: 13 amino acids. The V gene's germline CDR1 is SGHTA and CDR2 FQGNSA. CDR3: CASSLGLPEALHF. The CDR3 DNA is TGTGCCAGCAGCTTAGGGCTCCCCGAGGCCCTCCACTTT.

The chain couples TRBV9 to TRBJ1-4, with 8 bases that match TRBD1. V lost 0 bases to trimming and J lost 5 bases; unmatched junction nucleotides: 6. In germline, CDR1 is SGDLS, CDR2 YYNGEE. This CDR3 has 16 amino acids. For the CDR3, the DNA is TGTGCCAGCAGCGTAGGGGTCGGACAGGGCAATGAAAAACTGTTTTTT. Residues: CASSVGVGQGNEKLFF.

By proportion, this clone is large. CDR3 sequence: CASSFGGRTIAEAFF. The CDR3 DNA reads TGTGCCAGCAGCTTCGGAGGCAGAACGATAGCTGAAGCTTTCTTT. This chain links TRBV11-3 with TRBJ1-1; D is ambiguous. This CDR3 region has 15 residues. The V gene's germline CDR1 is SGHNT and CDR2 YENEEA. The ends were cut back, 3 bases at V and 6 bases at J, with 17 bases in the middle.

V gene TRBV19 combines with J gene TRBJ2-1; TRBD2 might be the D (6 bases). There are 17 residues in the CDR3. V dropped 5 bases and J dropped 0 bases, with 17 bases sitting between them. Germline V CDR1 and CDR2: LNHDA, SQIVND (reference sequence). The CDR3 region is CASSPISGRDSYNEQFF. The CDR3 DNA reads as TGTGCCAGTAGTCCAATTTCGGGGCGGGACTCCTACAATGAGCAGTTCTTC.

A few counts support this clone. The chain uses TRBV9 and TRBJ2-7; TRBD1 matches at 9 bases. J lost 7 bases, V lost 4 bases, and 9 bases had no gene match. CDR1 and CDR2 (germline): SGDLS, YYNGEE. CDR3 length equals 14 residues. This CDR3 reads CASSIGTGREEQYF. The CDR3 region has the DNA TGTGCCAGCAGCATCGGGACAGGGAGAGAGGAGCAGTACTTC.

V and J are TRBV5-1 and TRBJ1-5; D possibly corresponds to TRBD1 (5 bases). V was clipped by 0 bases and J by 5 bases, with 12 bases between them. Germline CDR1 and CDR2: SGHRS and YFSETQ. The CDR3 loop spans 15 amino acids. The CDR3 nucleotides read TGCGCCAGCAGCTTGGAGGGGCAGGGTGATCAGCCCCAGCATTTT. This codes for CASSLEGQGDQPQHF.

The V gene is TRBV4-2, the J gene TRBJ2-3; 9 nucleotides agree with TRBD1. Trimming removed 5 bases from V and 5 bases from J; junction bases left unmatched: 11. The CDR3 contains 16 residues. Germline CDR1 is LGHNA and CDR2 is YNFKEQ. The CDR3 DNA follows: TGTGCCAGCAGCACAGCCGGGACAGGGTCGCAAGATACGCAGTATTTT. Its protein is CASSTAGTGSQDTQYF.

This sequence joins TRBV7-9 and TRBJ1-2; D gene ambiguous. Per germline, CDR1 SEHNR and CDR2 FQNEAQ (reference sequence). Between the trimmed V and J ends, which lost 3 bases and 2 bases, there was a span of 10 bases. CDR3 length: 14 amino acids. The CDR3 spells CASSFRISNYGYTF. CDR3 nucleotide sequence: TGTGCCAGCAGCTTCAGAATAAGCAACTATGGCTACACCTTC.

The rearrangement links TRBV5-4 to TRBJ2-3; TRBD1 agrees at 9 bases. The V gene's germline CDR1 is SGHNT and CDR2 YYREEE (reference sequence). The junction had 6 bases not matched to a gene; V was cut back by 4 bases and J by 3 bases. The length of the CDR3 is 15 residues. CDR3 nucleotide sequence: TGTGCCAGCAGCAAGGACAGGGGAGGGACAGATACGCAGTATTTT. Protein product: CASSKDRGGTDTQYF.

The rearrangement links TRBV14 to TRBJ1-2; the D gene is possibly TRBD1 (6 bases). V lost 5 bases and J 8 bases, leaving 15 bases between the germline ends. This CDR3 contains 13 residues. Germline-derived CDR1 and CDR2 are SGHDN and FVKESK. The CDR3 is CASSYDRTLGYTF. The DNA for the CDR3 is TGTGCCAGCAGCTACGACAGGACTCTGGGCTACACCTTC.

J is TRBJ2-5 and V is TRBV7-2; 10 nucleotides match TRBD2. V was pared by 0 bases and J by 2 bases, with 3 bases of the junction left unmatched. Germline V lookup: CDR1 SGHTA, CDR2 FQGNSA. CDR3 size: 16 residues. The CDR3, as DNA: TGTGCCAGCAGCTTAGCCGGGACTAGCGTACAAGAGACCCAGTACTTC. Protein sequence: CASSLAGTSVQETQYF.